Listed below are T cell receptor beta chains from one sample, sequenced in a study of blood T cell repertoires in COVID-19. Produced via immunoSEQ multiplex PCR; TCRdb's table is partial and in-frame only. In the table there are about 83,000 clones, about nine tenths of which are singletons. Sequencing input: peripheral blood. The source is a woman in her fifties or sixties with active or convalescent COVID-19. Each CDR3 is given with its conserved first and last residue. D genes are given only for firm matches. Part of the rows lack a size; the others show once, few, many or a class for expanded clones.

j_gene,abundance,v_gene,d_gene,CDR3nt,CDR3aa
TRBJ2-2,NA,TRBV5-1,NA,TGCGCCAGCAGCCCGAATTTCGGTTCCGGGGAGCTGTTTTTT,CASSPNFGSGELFF
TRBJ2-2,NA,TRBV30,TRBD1,TGTGCCTGGACCAAGACAGGGGGCCCCGGGGAGCTGTTTTTT,CAWTKTGGPGELFF
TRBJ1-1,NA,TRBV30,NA,TGTGCCTGGACAGAAACAATGAACACTGAAGCTTTCTTT,CAWTETMNTEAFF
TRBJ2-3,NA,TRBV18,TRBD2,TGTGCCAGCTCACCTACGACTAGCGGGGGAACAGATACGCAGTATTTT,CASSPTTSGGTDTQYF
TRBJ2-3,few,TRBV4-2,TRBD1,TGTGCCAGCAGCCAAGATAAGGCGGACAGGGGCCCCACAGATACGCAGTATTTT,CASSQDKADRGPTDTQYF
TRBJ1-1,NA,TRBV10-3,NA,TGTGCCATCACCCAGGGCCGGAACACTGAAGCTTTCTTT,CAITQGRNTEAFF
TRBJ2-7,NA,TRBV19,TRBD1,TGTGCCAGTAAATATAGGGGACAGAGAATCTACGAGCAGTACTTC,CASKYRGQRIYEQYF
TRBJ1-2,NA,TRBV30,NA,TGTGCCTGGAGTGTTGGGGGAGGGAACTATGGCTACACCTTC,CAWSVGGGNYGYTF
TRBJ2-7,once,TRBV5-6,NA,TGTGCCAGCAGCTTAGGACAGTCCGGCGAGCAGTACTTC,CASSLGQSGEQYF
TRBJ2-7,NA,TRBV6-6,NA,TGTGCCAGCAGGCAGGGGGGCCCCTACGAGCAGTACTTC,CASRQGGPYEQYF
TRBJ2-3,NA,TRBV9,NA,TGTGCCAGCAGCGTAGGAGATGCAGATACGCAGTATTTT,CASSVGDADTQYF
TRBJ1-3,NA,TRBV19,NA,TGTGCCAGTAGTATTTTGCAGTTGGCTGGAAACACCATATATTTT,CASSILQLAGNTIYF
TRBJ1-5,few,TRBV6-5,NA,TGTGCCAGCAGTTACGTAGAGGGATATCAGCCCCAGCATTTT,CASSYVEGYQPQHF
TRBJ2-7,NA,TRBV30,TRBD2,TGTGCCGGGGAGCCTGATAGCGGGGGGATCTACGAGCAGTACTTC,CAGEPDSGGIYEQYF
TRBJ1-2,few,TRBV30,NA,TGTGCCTGGAGTGTCCGGTTAGGGGCCGACTATGGCTACACCTTC,CAWSVRLGADYGYTF
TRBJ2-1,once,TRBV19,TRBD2,TGTGCCAGTAAAGTTCTAGCGGGGGTAGGGAATGAGCAGTTCTTC,CASKVLAGVGNEQFF
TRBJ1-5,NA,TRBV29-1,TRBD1,TGCAGCGTTGAACGTCGGACAGGGACAGGGCGTGGGCGCAATCAGCCCCAGCATTTT,CSVERRTGTGRGRNQPQHF
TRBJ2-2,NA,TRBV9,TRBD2,TGTGCCAGCAGCGTAGGGCTAGCGGGGAGGTTTCTCGGCGGGGAGCTGTTTTTT,CASSVGLAGRFLGGELFF